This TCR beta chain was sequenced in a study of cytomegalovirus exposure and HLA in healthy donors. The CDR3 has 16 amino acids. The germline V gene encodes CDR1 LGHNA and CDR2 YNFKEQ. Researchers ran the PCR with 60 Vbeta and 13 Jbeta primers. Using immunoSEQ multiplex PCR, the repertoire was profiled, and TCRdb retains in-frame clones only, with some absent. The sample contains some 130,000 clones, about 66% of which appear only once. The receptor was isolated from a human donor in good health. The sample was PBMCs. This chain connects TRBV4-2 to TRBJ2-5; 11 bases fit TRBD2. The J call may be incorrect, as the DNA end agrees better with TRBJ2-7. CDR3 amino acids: CASSQENLAGGYEQYF. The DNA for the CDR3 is TGTGCCAGCAGCCAAGAGAACCTAGCGGGAGGATACGAGCAGTACTTC.